Shown below are 30 T cell receptor beta chains from a single sample sequenced in a study of shared clonotypes between healthy human individuals. Method: immunoSEQ multiplex PCR; TCRdb's copy keeps in-frame clones and lacks some. The data contain over a million clones, about 70% of them singletons. The sample taken for sequencing was memory CD4+ T cells sorted from blood. The sample's subset: CD45RA-negative fraction. These receptor sequences come from a man younger than 35 in good health.

The V call is TRBV11-3, the J call TRBJ2-7; TRBD2 might be the D (6 bases). This CDR3 contains 13 residues. Germline CDR1 and CDR2: SGHNT and YENEEA. With 5 bases removed from V and 5 bases from J, the gap between germline ends came to 13 bases. The CDR3 DNA sequence: TGTGCCAGCAGCCCGGGACTGCAAGACGAGCAGTACTTC. Translating it yields CASSPGLQDEQYF.

A single count supports this clone. The gene calls are TRBV11-2 and TRBJ1-2, with D unclear. The germline CDR1 and CDR2 sequences are SGHAT and FQNNGV. CDR3 length equals 16 residues. Trimming cost V 1 base and J 7 bases, with 19 bases left between them. The CDR3, as DNA: TGTGCCAGCAGCTTAGTTGATACAAACAACTATGGTGGCTACACCTTC. Amino acid sequence: CASSLVDTNNYGGYTF. Supplemented by reference TRBV11-2 and TRBJ1-2, the full variable domain reads EAGVAQSPRYKIIEKRQSVAFWCNPISGHATLYWYQQILGQGPKLLIQFQNNGVVDDSQLPKDRFSAERLKGVDSTLKIQPAKLEDSAVYLCASSLVDTNNYGGYTFGSGTRLTVV.

This clone was found a few times. The rearrangement joins TRBV30 to TRBJ1-6, with 9 bases matching TRBD1. This CDR3 spans 15 amino acids. Looked up from germline, CDR1 is GTSNPN and CDR2 is SVGIG (reference sequence). J lost 6 bases, V lost 3 bases, and 6 bases had no gene match. The CDR3, as DNA: TGTGCCTGGAGCAACCGGGACAGGGTTAATTCACCCCTCCACTTT. This sequence encodes CAWSNRDRVNSPLHF. Full variable domain (outside the CDR3, taken from reference TRBV30 and TRBJ1-6): SQTIHQWPATLVQPVGSPLSLECTVEGTSNPNLYWYRQAAGRGLQLLFYSVGIGQISSEVPQNLSASRPQDRQFILSSKKLLLSDSGFYLCAWSNRDRVNSPLHFGNGTRLTVT.

The CDR3 sequence is CASAGASGDGEQFF. In DNA, the CDR3 is TGCGCCAGCGCAGGGGCTAGCGGGGATGGTGAGCAGTTCTTC. J is TRBJ2-1 and V is TRBV10-2; 9 bases are a match to TRBD2. Germline V gene data show CDR1 as WSHSY and CDR2 as SAAADI. With V trimmed by 8 bases and J by 9 bases, 11 bases remained unmatched. The CDR3 runs to 14 residues.

The chain couples TRBV12-5 to TRBJ2-3; the match to TRBD2 covers 7 bases. Germline CDR1 LGHNT, CDR2 FRNRAP. The CDR3 extends over 14 amino acids. With 7 bases clipped from V and 0 bases from J, the junction kept 4 bases outside the gene matches. The CDR3 nucleotides are TGTGCTAGTGCCCGAGCGGGGAGCACAGATACGCAGTATTTT. The encoded protein is CASARAGSTDTQYF.

This chain connects TRBV5-1 to TRBJ1-2, with D unclear. V lost 0 bases and J lost 7, with 16 bases in between. CDR3 length equals 15 residues. Germline V gene sequence: CDR1 SGHRS, CDR2 YFSETQ. The CDR3 loop reads CASSLESKSWAGYTF. CDR3 bases: TGCGCCAGCAGCTTGGAGTCGAAGTCGTGGGCTGGCTACACCTTC.

This rearrangement joins TRBV28 to TRBJ2-3, with no clear D. The CDR3 sequence is 12 residues long. Germline V gene lookup returns CDR1 MDHEN and CDR2 SYDVKM. Deletions cut 3 bases from V and 11 bases from J, with 12 bases between. Written as DNA, the CDR3 is TGTGCCAGCAGTTTCGAAACCTCTGAGCAGTATTTT. It yields the protein CASSFETSEQYF.

The rearrangement links TRBV5-6 to TRBJ2-1, with D possibly being TRBD2 (6 bases). In germline, CDR1 is SGHDT, CDR2 YYEEEE. With 2 bases removed from V and 0 bases from J, the gap between germline ends came to 9 bases. The CDR3 runs 15 residues. The DNA of the CDR3 is TGTGCCAGCAGCTTACGGGGGACCTCCTACAATGAGCAGTTCTTC. Translation gives CASSLRGTSYNEQFF. Using reference TRBV5-6 and TRBJ2-1 for the parts outside the CDR3, the full variable domain is DAGVTQSPTHLIKTRGQQVTLRCSPKSGHDTVSWYQQALGQGPQFIFQYYEEEERQRGNFPDRFSGHQFPNYSSELNVNALLLGDSALYLCASSLRGTSYNEQFFGPGTRLTVL.

The CDR3 protein is CSVDLGHTGELFF. CDR3 bases: TGCAGCGTTGATCTGGGACACACCGGGGAGCTGTTTTTT. The chain recombines TRBV29-1 with TRBJ2-2; perhaps D is TRBD1 or TRBD2 (5 bases each). The germline CDR1 and CDR2 sequences are SQVTM and ANQGSEA. The CDR3 totals 13 residues. V was trimmed by 3 bases and J by 3 bases, leaving 8 bases between them.

This clone was found a few times. This chain uses TRBV5-1 with TRBJ2-3; D remains ambiguous. V lost 4 bases and J 6 bases, leaving 15 bases between the germline ends. The germline gives CDR1 SGHRS, CDR2 YFSETQ. This CDR3 has 14 residues. CDR3 loop: CASSLAQVVDTQYF. The CDR3 coding sequence is TGCGCCAGCAGCCTCGCTCAGGTGGTGGATACGCAGTATTTT.

The V and J genes are TRBV7-8 and TRBJ2-2; D might be TRBD2 (5 bases). Trimming left V 5 bases short and J 3 bases short, with 16 bases between. This CDR3 comprises 16 residues. Germline CDR1 reads SGHVS; CDR2 reads FQNEAQ. The CDR3 reads CASSPNPVAYTGELFF. The CDR3 DNA reads TGTGCCAGCAGCCCTAACCCGGTAGCGTACACCGGGGAGCTGTTTTTT.

The J gene is TRBJ1-1, the V gene TRBV5-4; D not resolved. Germline V gene sequence: CDR1 SGHNT, CDR2 YYREEE (reference sequence). The CDR3 has 16 amino acids. V lost 0 bases and J lost 11, with 23 bases in between. CDR3 sequence: CASSLDPSGVKVGAFF. CDR3 bases: TGTGCCAGCAGCTTGGACCCAAGTGGGGTTAAGGTTGGCGCTTTCTTT. Using reference TRBV5-4 and TRBJ1-1 for the parts outside the CDR3, the full variable domain is ETGVTQSPTHLIKTRGQQVTLRCSSQSGHNTVSWYQQALGQGPQFIFQYYREEENGRGNFPPRFSGLQFPNYSSELNVNALELDDSALYLCASSLDPSGVKVGAFFGQGTRLTVV.

The chain has TRBV7-2 and TRBJ1-5, with a tentative D call TRBD1 (5 bases). Trimming removed 5 bases from V and 1 base from J, with 12 bases in between. Germline V gene sequence: CDR1 SGHTA, CDR2 FQGNSA. This CDR3 has 15 amino acids. CDR3 protein: CASSRDGFSNQPQHF. CDR3 nucleotide sequence: TGTGCCAGCAGCCGGGACGGGTTCAGCAATCAGCCCCAGCATTTT.

The chain couples TRBV7-9 to TRBJ1-1; D ambiguous. V was trimmed by 4 bases and J by 1 base, leaving 10 bases between them. The CDR3 is made up of 14 amino acids. Germline CDR1 SEHNR, CDR2 FQNEAQ (reference sequence). DNA for the CDR3: TGTGCCAGCAGCTACACGGGAACGAACACTGAAGCTTTCTTT. It translates to CASSYTGTNTEAFF. Filled out from reference TRBV7-9 and TRBJ1-1, the complete variable domain reads DTGVSQNPRHKITKRGQNVTFRCDPISEHNRLYWYRQTLGQGPEFLTYFQNEAQLEKSRLLSDRFSAERPKGSFSTLEIQRTEQGDSAMYLCASSYTGTNTEAFFGQGTRLTVV.

This chain joins TRBV19 and TRBJ1-1; weak D call: TRBD1 (5 bases). Trimming stripped 6 bases from V and 0 bases from J, with 11 bases between. The length of the CDR3 is 14 residues. Germline loops: CDR1 LNHDA, CDR2 SQIVND (reference sequence). In DNA, the CDR3 is TGTGCCAGTAGAGACAGAACCTTGAACACTGAAGCTTTCTTT. Translation gives CASRDRTLNTEAFF. Variable domain in full (rest from reference TRBV19 and TRBJ1-1): DGGITQSPKYLFRKEGQNVTLSCEQNLNHDAMYWYRQDPGQGLRLIYYSQIVNDFQKGDIAEGYSVSREKKESFPLTVTSAQKNPTAFYLCASRDRTLNTEAFFGQGTRLTVV.

In the case of this clone: A read error is possible here, since a much larger clone lies one base away. The same CDR3 is also encoded by other DNA sequences in this sample. This chain connects TRBV2 to TRBJ1-1, with 8 positions matching TRBD1. The CDR3 totals 13 residues. In germline, CDR1 is SNHLY, CDR2 FYNNEI. With V trimmed by 6 bases and J by 2 bases, 2 bases remained unmatched. CDR3 amino acids: CASSGQGNTEAFF. In DNA, the CDR3 is TGTGCCAGCAGCGGACAGGGTAACACTGAAGCTTTCTTT. Drawing the rest from reference TRBV2 and TRBJ1-1, the complete variable domain is EPEVTQTPSHQVTQMGQEVILRCVPISNHLYFYWYRQILGQKVEFLVSFYNNEISEKSEIFDDQFSVERPDGSNFTLKIRSTKLEDSAMYFCASSGQGNTEAFFGQGTRLTVV.

About this clone itself: Additional DNA sequences in this sample encode the identical CDR3. V usage is TRBV7-2 and J usage is TRBJ2-3, with D perhaps given as TRBD1 or TRBD2 (6 bases each). Germline-derived CDR1 and CDR2 are SGHTA and FQGNSA. Trimming removed 0 bases from V and 3 bases from J, with 10 bases in between. The CDR3 loop spans 15 amino acids. The CDR3 is CASSLAGGRTDTQYF. CDR3 sequence (DNA): TGTGCCAGCAGCTTAGCCGGGGGCAGGACAGATACGCAGTATTTT.

The J gene is TRBJ1-4, the V gene TRBV12-5; D gene ambiguous. Germline CDR1 LGHNT, CDR2 FRNRAP. CDR3 length: 13 amino acids. V was trimmed by 4 bases and J by 7 bases, leaving 10 bases between them. The chain's CDR3 is CASGSAGSEKLFF. The CDR3 coding sequence is TGTGCTAGTGGTTCAGCGGGGAGTGAAAAACTGTTTTTT.

This clone was recorded only once. The genes are TRBV7-9 and TRBJ2-1; no clear D. The V end lost 2 bases, the J end lost 7 bases, and 3 bases lay between the germline ends. In germline, CDR1 is SEHNR, CDR2 FQNEAQ (reference sequence). The CDR3 contains 11 residues. Written as DNA, the CDR3 is TGTGCCAGCAGCTTACGAAATGAGCAGTTCTTC. This encodes CASSLRNEQFF.

The V gene is TRBV6-1, the J gene TRBJ2-7, with D tentatively TRBD1 (6 bases). Germline CDR1 is MNHNS and CDR2 is SASEGT. V was clipped by 10 bases and J by 4 bases, with 8 bases between them. This CDR3 region has 10 residues. The CDR3 loop is CATDRYEQYF. CDR3 sequence (DNA): TGTGCCACCGACAGGTACGAGCAGTACTTC.

The genes are TRBV6-1 and TRBJ1-5, with 7 bases that match TRBD1. The J segment lost 2 bases and the V segment lost 10 bases, leaving 5 bases of the junction unmatched. Germline V lookup: CDR1 MNHNS, CDR2 SASEGT. CDR3 length equals 13 residues. The CDR3 is CATHTGGNQPQHF. The CDR3 region has the DNA TGTGCCACACACACAGGGGGCAATCAGCCCCAGCATTTT.

The chain links TRBV5-1 to TRBJ2-7, with TRBD2 identical over 7 bases. V gave up 0 bases and J gave up 0 bases; unmatched junction bases: 6. Germline CDR1 SGHRS, CDR2 YFSETQ. The CDR3 covers 16 residues. Written as DNA, the CDR3 is TGCGCCAGCAGCTTGGCAGGGACTACCAGCTCCTACGAGCAGTACTTC. Amino acids: CASSLAGTTSSYEQYF.

This rearrangement joins TRBV5-6 to TRBJ1-2; D is possibly TRBD1 (5 bases). The germline V gene has CDR1 SGHDT and CDR2 YYEEEE. V was cut by 4 bases and J by 4 bases, with 14 bases left in between. The CDR3 extends over 14 amino acids. CDR3 DNA sequence: TGTGCCAGCAGCCAGAAGGGGCCTGCCTATGGCTACACCTTC. This sequence encodes CASSQKGPAYGYTF.

The chain couples TRBV25-1 to TRBJ2-7; the D is unclear. Germline V gene data show CDR1 as MGHDK and CDR2 as SYGVNS. This CDR3 has 13 residues. As DNA, the CDR3 is TGTGCTTCTTCATCGGATCCTTCCTACGAGCAGTACTTC. Its translation: CASSSDPSYEQYF.

This clone turned up a few times. Other nucleotide sequences from this sample produce the same CDR3. The CDR3 sequence: CASSFPTGAYEQYF. The CDR3 coding sequence is TGTGCCAGCAGCTTCCCGACAGGAGCCTACGAGCAGTACTTC. The rearrangement links TRBV7-2 to TRBJ2-7; weak D call: TRBD1 (6 bases). CDR1 SGHTA and CDR2 FQGNSA come from the germline V gene. Trimming shortened V by 3 bases and J by 2 bases, and 11 bases separated the two germline ends. The CDR3 has 14 residues.

This clone was seen once. The chain links TRBV5-4 to TRBJ1-1, with 8 nucleotides matching TRBD1. V dropped 4 bases and J dropped 5; count of bases not matched to a gene: 7. The CDR3 is 14 amino acids. Germline V gene data show CDR1 as SGHNT and CDR2 as YYREEE (reference sequence). The CDR3 protein is CASSVDREWTEAFF. For the CDR3, the DNA is TGTGCCAGCAGCGTGGACAGGGAGTGGACTGAAGCTTTCTTT.

This clone was seen a few times. The genes are TRBV6-5 and TRBJ2-3; 8 nucleotides match TRBD1. Germline-derived CDR1 and CDR2 are MNHEY and SVGAGI. V was clipped by 5 bases and J by 3 bases; unmatched bases: 7. This CDR3 is 15 amino acids long. The CDR3 DNA is TGTGCCAGCAGTCCGACCGGGACAGGAACAGATACGCAGTATTTT. Protein: CASSPTGTGTDTQYF.

The rearrangement joins TRBV6-5 to TRBJ2-2; TRBD1 is a possible D gene (7 bases). The CDR3 runs 13 residues. The V end lost 10 bases, the J end lost 1 base, and 10 bases lay between the germline ends. In germline, CDR1 is MNHEY, CDR2 SVGAGI. The CDR3 nucleotides are TGTGCCACCAGGGGGGTGAACACCGGGGAGCTGTTTTTT. It codes for CATRGVNTGELFF.

V is TRBV2 and J is TRBJ2-3; D ambiguous. CDR3 length equals 14 residues. Germline CDR1 SNHLY, CDR2 FYNNEI. Trimming removed 8 bases at V and 0 bases at J, with 12 bases between. The CDR3: CASADTTSTDTQYF. CDR3 DNA sequence: TGTGCCAGCGCCGATACAACTAGCACAGATACGCAGTATTTT.

This clone turned up a few times. The chain joins TRBV30 to TRBJ1-4; D is perhaps TRBD1 (6 bases). Germline-derived CDR1 and CDR2 are GTSNPN and SVGIG (reference sequence). CDR3 length equals 14 residues. Between the trimmed V and J ends, which lost 6 bases and 5 bases, there was a span of 16 bases. In DNA form, the CDR3 reads TGTGCCTGTAGATCCCAGGGGAGGAATGAAAAACTGTTTTTT. Translation: CACRSQGRNEKLFF.